A single sample gave rise to the 18 T cell receptor beta chains below, sequenced in a study of PD-L1 blockade in urothelial cancer. Generated by immunoSEQ multiplex PCR, the TCRdb table keeps only in-frame clones and is missing some. The sample lists 55,000 to 85,000 clones, 84% seen once, with approximately 9.2% in the top ten. Time point in this sample: pretreatment peripheral blood. The specimen comprised PBMCs, sampled around atezolizumab (anti-PD-L1) treatment. Receptors originate from a woman in her sixties or seventies with urothelial cancer.

V is TRBV6-1 and J is TRBJ2-4; no clear D gene. The ends were cut back, 0 bases at V and 8 bases at J, with 5 bases in the middle. Germline V gene sequence: CDR1 MNHNS, CDR2 SASEGT. This CDR3 region has 12 residues. CDR3 sequence reads: CASSEAPYIQYF. CDR3 bases: TGTGCCAGCAGTGAAGCTCCGTACATTCAGTACTTC.

The chain links TRBV28 to TRBJ1-3; perhaps TRBD1 as D (6 bases). Germline-derived CDR1 and CDR2 are MDHEN and SYDVKM. The CDR3 loop spans 17 amino acids. V was trimmed by 4 bases and J by 0 bases, leaving 16 bases between them. DNA for the CDR3: TGTGCCAGCAGTTCATCGACAGGCGTTTACTCTGGAAACACCATATATTTT. This gives the protein CASSSSTGVYSGNTIYF. The entire variable domain, with the rest obtained from reference TRBV28 and TRBJ1-3, is as follows: DVKVTQSSRYLVKRTGEKVFLECVQDMDHENMFWYRQDPGLGLRLIYFSYDVKMKEKGDIPEGYSVSREKKERFSLILESASTNQTSMYLCASSSSTGVYSGNTIYFGEGSWLTVV.

The rearrangement uses TRBV6-6 and TRBJ1-1; D unclear. This CDR3 has 14 residues. The germline V gene has CDR1 MNHNY and CDR2 SVGAGI (reference sequence). Trimming removed 7 bases at V and 4 bases at J, with 16 bases between. DNA for the CDR3: TGTGCCAGCACCCCACTCGACCGGAGCACTGAAGCTTTCTTT. Translation: CASTPLDRSTEAFF.

V is TRBV7-2 and J is TRBJ2-7; 14 bases are shared with TRBD2. J was trimmed by 3 bases and V by 2 bases; bases with no gene match: 6. The CDR3 extends over 17 amino acids. Germline V gene lookup returns CDR1 SGHTA and CDR2 FQGNSA. The CDR3, as DNA: TGTGCCAGCAGCTTAATGGGAGGGACTAGCGGGGGCTACGAGCAGTACTTC. Protein product: CASSLMGGTSGGYEQYF.

This chain links TRBV28 with TRBJ1-5, with D possibly matching TRBD1 (6 bases). Trimming left V 6 bases short and J 7 bases short, with 19 bases between. Germline CDR1 MDHEN, CDR2 SYDVKM. The CDR3 contains 15 residues. CDR3 in DNA: TGTGCCAGCAGGGCTGGCGGGGGCGGTTGGCAGCCCCAGCATTTT. Amino acids: CASRAGGGGWQPQHF.

This rearrangement joins TRBV5-4 to TRBJ1-2; maybe TRBD1 (5 bases). The CDR3 has 14 residues. Per the germline V gene, CDR1 is SGHNT and CDR2 is YYREEE (reference sequence). V was clipped by 0 bases and J by 10 bases, with 16 bases between them. The CDR3 loop reads CASSLGNGQGFYTF. In DNA form, the CDR3 reads TGTGCCAGCAGCTTGGGTAACGGGCAGGGCTTCTACACCTTC.

The chain carries TRBV5-1 and TRBJ1-6; 7 nucleotides agree with TRBD1. After removal of 2 bases from V and 4 bases from J, the junction contained 0 bases not matched to a gene. The germline CDR1 and CDR2 sequences are SGHRS and YFSETQ. This CDR3 region has 14 residues. CDR3 bases: TGCGCCAGCAGCTTACAGGGGTATAATTCACCCCTCCACTTT. It is translated as CASSLQGYNSPLHF.

This clone was counted a few times. The V call is TRBV2, the J call TRBJ1-2, with TRBD1 matching 7 bases. The CDR3 is 11 residues long. The germline V gene encodes CDR1 SNHLY and CDR2 FYNNEI. V dropped 10 bases and J dropped 7; count of bases not matched to a gene: 6. This chain's CDR3 is CATGQWGGYTF. Written as DNA, the CDR3 is TGTGCCACGGGACAGTGGGGTGGCTACACCTTC.

This clone was recorded only once. V gene TRBV21-1 combines with J gene TRBJ2-7; the table's D call, TRBD1, has no DNA check behind it. TRBV21-1 is deemed a pseudogene. This CDR3 spans 15 amino acids. CDR3 DNA sequence: TGTGCCAGCAGCAAAGATTACAGGGTTGACTACGAGCAGTACTTC. Amino acids: CASSKDYRVDYEQYF.

This chain connects TRBV18 to TRBJ2-1; 9 nucleotides align to TRBD1. CDR3 length: 13 amino acids. Looked up from germline, CDR1 is KGHSH and CDR2 is LQKENI. Trimming cost V 9 bases and J 4 bases; bases outside gene matches: 4. This chain's CDR3 is CASTGGPYNEQFF. The CDR3, as DNA: TGTGCCAGTACAGGGGGCCCGTACAATGAGCAGTTCTTC.

In its sample, this clone was seen a few times. The J gene is TRBJ1-2, the V gene TRBV6-6; D unresolved. The CDR3 extends over 13 amino acids. Germline loops: CDR1 MNHNY, CDR2 SVGAGI (reference sequence). Trimming took off 7 bases at V and 6 bases at J, with 15 bases between the two ends. The CDR3 DNA follows: TGTGCCAGCACACTAGGCAGAATGGATGGCTACACCTTC. Protein sequence: CASTLGRMDGYTF.

The genes are TRBV5-1 and TRBJ2-5, with D possibly being TRBD2 (5 bases). Trimming shortened V by 6 bases and J by 4 bases, and 10 bases separated the two germline ends. CDR1 and CDR2 (germline): SGHRS, YFSETQ. The CDR3 covers 12 residues. CDR3 sequence: CASNQGGETQYF. CDR3 DNA: TGCGCCAGCAACCAAGGAGGAGAGACCCAGTACTTC.

This clone was found a few times. The chain has TRBV30 and TRBJ1-1; 7 nucleotides line up with TRBD1. The CDR3 spans 13 residues. The V gene end was trimmed by 3 bases and the J gene end by 6 bases; junction bases not matched to a gene: 7. The V gene's germline CDR1 is GTSNPN and CDR2 SVGIG (reference sequence). The CDR3 sequence: CAWRRQGLPEAFF. The CDR3 coding sequence is TGTGCCTGGAGGAGACAGGGATTACCTGAAGCTTTCTTT. The full variable domain, its missing parts supplied by reference TRBV30 and TRBJ1-1, is SQTIHQWPATLVQPVGSPLSLECTVEGTSNPNLYWYRQAAGRGLQLLFYSVGIGQISSEVPQNLSASRPQDRQFILSSKKLLLSDSGFYLCAWRRQGLPEAFFGQGTRLTVV.

This clone showed up just once. V gene TRBV4-1 combines with J gene TRBJ2-1, with TRBD2 identical over 8 bases. Per the germline V gene, CDR1 is MGHRA and CDR2 is YSYEKL. The J segment lost 2 bases and the V segment lost 0 bases, leaving 3 bases of the junction unmatched. The CDR3 totals 16 residues. In DNA form, the CDR3 reads TGCGCCAGCAGCCAAGATACGGGAGGGGCCTACAATGAGCAGTTCTTC. Its protein product is CASSQDTGGAYNEQFF.

V gene TRBV9 combines with J gene TRBJ1-2, with a weak D call TRBD1 (5 bases). The CDR3 consists of 18 residues. Trimming removed 2 bases from V and 4 bases from J, with 24 bases in between. The germline V gene has CDR1 SGDLS and CDR2 YYNGEE. CDR3 in amino acids: CASSVSILSGDPAYGYTF. CDR3 nucleotide sequence: TGTGCCAGCAGCGTTTCGATACTAAGCGGGGACCCGGCCTATGGCTACACCTTC.

This rearrangement joins TRBV6-1 to TRBJ1-1; 8 bases are a match to TRBD1. Germline CDR1 and CDR2: MNHNS and SASEGT. V gave up 6 bases and J gave up 3 bases; unmatched junction bases: 3. CDR3 length: 13 residues. In DNA form, the CDR3 reads TGTGCCAGCAGCGGACAGGGCTACACTGAAGCTTTCTTT. Translation gives CASSGQGYTEAFF.

The chain couples TRBV7-2 to TRBJ2-2; 9 positions match TRBD1. The CDR3 covers 16 residues. Germline V gene lookup returns CDR1 SGHTA and CDR2 FQGNSA. The V gene end was trimmed by 5 bases and the J gene end by 0 bases; junction bases not matched to a gene: 4. In DNA form, the CDR3 reads TGTGCCAGCAGCGCCTGGGACAGGGCGAACACCGGGGAGCTGTTTTTT. Translation: CASSAWDRANTGELFF.

In its sample, this clone was seen a few times. Other DNA sequences from this sample encode an identical CDR3 as well. V is TRBV5-1 and J is TRBJ1-1; TRBD1 is a possible D gene (5 bases). In germline, CDR1 is SGHRS, CDR2 YFSETQ. This CDR3 has 14 amino acids. Trimming took off 5 bases at V and 1 base at J, with 12 bases between the two ends. CDR3 DNA sequence: TGCGCCAGCAGTTTGACCGGGGGGAACACTGAAGCTTTCTTT. As protein: CASSLTGGNTEAFF.